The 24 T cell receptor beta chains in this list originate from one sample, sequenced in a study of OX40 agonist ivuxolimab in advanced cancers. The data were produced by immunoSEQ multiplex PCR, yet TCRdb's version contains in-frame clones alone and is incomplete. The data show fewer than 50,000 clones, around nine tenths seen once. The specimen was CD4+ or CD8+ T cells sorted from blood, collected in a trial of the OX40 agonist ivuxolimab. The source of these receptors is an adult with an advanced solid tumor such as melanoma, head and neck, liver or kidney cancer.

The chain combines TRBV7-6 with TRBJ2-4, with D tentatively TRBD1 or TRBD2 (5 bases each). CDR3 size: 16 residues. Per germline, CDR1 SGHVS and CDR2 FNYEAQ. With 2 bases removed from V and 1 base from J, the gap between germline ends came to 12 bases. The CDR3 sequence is CASSLFPREAKNIQYF. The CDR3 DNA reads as TGTGCCAGCAGCTTATTTCCCAGGGAGGCCAAAAACATTCAGTACTTC.

The CDR3 here is CASSLSGTDGNTIYF. Here the CDR3 DNA reads TGTGCCAGCAGCTTGTCCGGGACGGACGGAAACACCATATATTTT. The rearrangement joins TRBV7-9 to TRBJ1-3, with TRBD1 as a possible D gene (5 bases). Deletions cut 3 bases from V and 4 bases from J, with 13 bases between. The CDR3 is 15 residues long. Germline-derived CDR1 and CDR2 are SEHNR and FQNEAQ (reference sequence).

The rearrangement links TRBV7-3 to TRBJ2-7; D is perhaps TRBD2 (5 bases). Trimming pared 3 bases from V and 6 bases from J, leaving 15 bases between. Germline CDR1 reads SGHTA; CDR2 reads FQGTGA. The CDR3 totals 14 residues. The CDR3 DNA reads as TGTGCCAGCAGCTTGGGCGGTTCGGGAAGCGAGCAGTACTTC. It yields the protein CASSLGGSGSEQYF.

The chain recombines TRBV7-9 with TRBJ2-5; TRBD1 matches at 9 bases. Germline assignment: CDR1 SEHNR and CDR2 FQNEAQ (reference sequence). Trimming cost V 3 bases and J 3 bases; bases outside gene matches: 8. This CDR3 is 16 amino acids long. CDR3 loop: CASSFSDRGGKETQYF. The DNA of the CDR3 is TGTGCCAGCAGCTTTTCGGACAGGGGAGGGAAAGAGACCCAGTACTTC.

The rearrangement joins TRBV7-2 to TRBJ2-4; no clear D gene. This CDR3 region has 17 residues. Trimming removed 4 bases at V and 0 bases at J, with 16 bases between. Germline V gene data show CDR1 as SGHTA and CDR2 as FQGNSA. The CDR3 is CASSSPPGNLAKNIQYF. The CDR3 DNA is TGTGCCAGCAGCTCCCCCCCTGGGAACCTAGCCAAAAACATTCAGTACTTC. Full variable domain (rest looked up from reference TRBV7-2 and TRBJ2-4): GAGVSQSPSNKVTEKGKDVELRCDPISGHTALYWYRQSLGQGLEFLIYFQGNSAPDKSGLPSDRFSAERTGGSVSTLTIQRTQQEDSAVYLCASSSPPGNLAKNIQYFGAGTRLSVL.

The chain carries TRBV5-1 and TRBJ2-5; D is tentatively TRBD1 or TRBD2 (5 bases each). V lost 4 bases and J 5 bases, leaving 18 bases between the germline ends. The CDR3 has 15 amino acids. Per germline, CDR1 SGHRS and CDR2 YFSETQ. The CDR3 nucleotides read TGCGCCAGCAGCCTGGGCCCCGGGACGAGGGAGACCCAGTACTTC. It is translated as CASSLGPGTRETQYF.

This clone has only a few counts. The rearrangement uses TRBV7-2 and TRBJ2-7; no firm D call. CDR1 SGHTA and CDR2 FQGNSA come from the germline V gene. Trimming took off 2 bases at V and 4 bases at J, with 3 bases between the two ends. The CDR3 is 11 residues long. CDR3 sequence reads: CASSLYYEQYF. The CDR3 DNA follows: TGTGCCAGCAGCTTATATTACGAGCAGTACTTC.

DNA for the CDR3: TGTGCCAGCAGCCAGGTGTACAATGAGCAGTTCTTC. It codes for CASSQVYNEQFF. V gene TRBV7-2 combines with J gene TRBJ2-1, with D unclear. Germline V CDR1 and CDR2: SGHTA, FQGNSA. This CDR3 is 12 amino acids long. V lost 5 bases and J lost 4, with 6 bases in between.

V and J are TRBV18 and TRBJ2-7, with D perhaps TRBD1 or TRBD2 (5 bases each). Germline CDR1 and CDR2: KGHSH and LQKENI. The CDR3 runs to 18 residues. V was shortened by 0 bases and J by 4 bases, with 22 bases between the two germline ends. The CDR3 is CASSPPQRLGKRGYEQYF. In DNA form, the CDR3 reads TGTGCCAGCTCACCACCGCAGCGGCTCGGCAAGAGGGGTTACGAGCAGTACTTC.

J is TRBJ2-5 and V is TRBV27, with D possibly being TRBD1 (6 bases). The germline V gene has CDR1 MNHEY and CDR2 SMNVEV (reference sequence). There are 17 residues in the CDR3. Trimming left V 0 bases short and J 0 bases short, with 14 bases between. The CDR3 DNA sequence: TGTGCCAGCAGTTTATCGGGGACAAGAACTTACCAAGAGACCCAGTACTTC. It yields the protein CASSLSGTRTYQETQYF.

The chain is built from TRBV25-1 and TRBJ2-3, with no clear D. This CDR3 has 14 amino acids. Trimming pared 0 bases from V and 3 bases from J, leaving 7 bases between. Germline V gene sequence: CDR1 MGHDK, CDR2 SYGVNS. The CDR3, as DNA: TGTGCCAGCAGTGAATATGCGACAACAGATACGCAGTATTTT. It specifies CASSEYATTDTQYF.

Here the CDR3 reads CASSALVGYEQYF. DNA of the CDR3: TGCGCCAGCAGCGCACTGGTGGGCTACGAGCAGTACTTC. The chain is built from TRBV5-1 and TRBJ2-7; D not resolved. CDR1 is SGHRS and CDR2 is YFSETQ in the germline V gene. The V end lost 4 bases, the J end lost 3 bases, and 11 bases lay between the germline ends. This CDR3 comprises 13 residues.

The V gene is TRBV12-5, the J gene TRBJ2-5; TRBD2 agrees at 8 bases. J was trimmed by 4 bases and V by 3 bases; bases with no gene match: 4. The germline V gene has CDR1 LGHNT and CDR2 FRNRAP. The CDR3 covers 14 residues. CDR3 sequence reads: CASGLVAGGETQYF. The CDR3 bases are TGTGCTAGTGGTTTAGTGGCGGGAGGAGAGACCCAGTACTTC. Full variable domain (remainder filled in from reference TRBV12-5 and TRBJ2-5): DARVTQTPRHKVTEMGQEVTMRCQPILGHNTVFWYRQTMMQGLELLAYFRNRAPLDDSGMPKDRFSAEMPDATLATLKIQPSEPRDSAVYFCASGLVAGGETQYFGPGTRLLVL.

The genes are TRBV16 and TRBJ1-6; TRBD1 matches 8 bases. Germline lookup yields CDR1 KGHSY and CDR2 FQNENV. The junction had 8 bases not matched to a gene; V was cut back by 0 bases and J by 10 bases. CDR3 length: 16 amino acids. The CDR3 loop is CASSQSLTGVGSPLHF. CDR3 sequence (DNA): TGTGCCAGCAGCCAATCTTTGACAGGGGTAGGATCACCCCTCCACTTT.

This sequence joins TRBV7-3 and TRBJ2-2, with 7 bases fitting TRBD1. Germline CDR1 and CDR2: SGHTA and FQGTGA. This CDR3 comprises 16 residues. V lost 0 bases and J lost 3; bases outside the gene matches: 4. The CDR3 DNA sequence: TGTGCCAGCAGCTTAACTTTCGGACAGGACACCGGGGAGCTGTTTTTT. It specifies CASSLTFGQDTGELFF.

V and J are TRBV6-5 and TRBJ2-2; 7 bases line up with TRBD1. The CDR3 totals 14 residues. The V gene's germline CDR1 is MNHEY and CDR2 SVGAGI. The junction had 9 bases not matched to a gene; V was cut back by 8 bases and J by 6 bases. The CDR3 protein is CASGPRGQPGELFF. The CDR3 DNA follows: TGTGCCAGCGGACCTAGGGGGCAACCCGGGGAGCTGTTTTTT.

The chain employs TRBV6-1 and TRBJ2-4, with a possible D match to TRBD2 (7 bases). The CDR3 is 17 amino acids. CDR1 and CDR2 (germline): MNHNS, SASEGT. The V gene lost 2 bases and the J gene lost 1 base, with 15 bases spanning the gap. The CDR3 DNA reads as TGTGCCAGCAGTGAAATGGGGGGGCCGGGGGCCAAAAACATTCAGTACTTC. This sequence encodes CASSEMGGPGAKNIQYF.

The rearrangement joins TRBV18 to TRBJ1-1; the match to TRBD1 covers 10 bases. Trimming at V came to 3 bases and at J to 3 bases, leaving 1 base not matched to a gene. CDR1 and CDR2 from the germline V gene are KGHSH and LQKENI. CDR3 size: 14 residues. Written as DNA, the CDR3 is TGTGCCAGCTCACCCGGGACAGGGGACACTGAAGCTTTCTTT. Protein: CASSPGTGDTEAFF.

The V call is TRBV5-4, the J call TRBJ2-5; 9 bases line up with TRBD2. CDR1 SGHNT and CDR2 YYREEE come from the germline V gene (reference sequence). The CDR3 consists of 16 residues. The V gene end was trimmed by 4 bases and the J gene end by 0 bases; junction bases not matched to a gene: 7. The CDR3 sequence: CASSQGTSRYQETQYF. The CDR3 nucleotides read TGTGCCAGCAGCCAAGGGACTAGCCGGTACCAAGAGACCCAGTACTTC.

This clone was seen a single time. The CDR3 nucleotides are TGTGCCTTTGGGGCCGGACAGTGGAACACTGAAGCTTTCTTT. Protein product: CAFGAGQWNTEAFF. The chain recombines TRBV30 with TRBJ1-1; D is perhaps TRBD1 (6 bases). CDR1 GTSNPN and CDR2 SVGIG come from the germline V gene (reference sequence). Trimming removed 7 bases at V and 1 base at J, with 16 bases between. The CDR3 is 14 amino acids.

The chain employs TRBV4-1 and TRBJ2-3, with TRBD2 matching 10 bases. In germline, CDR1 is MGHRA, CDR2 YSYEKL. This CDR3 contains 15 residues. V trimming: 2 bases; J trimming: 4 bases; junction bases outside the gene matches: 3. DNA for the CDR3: TGCGCCAGCAGCCAACGAAGCGGGGGGGCAGATACGCAGTATTTT. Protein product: CASSQRSGGADTQYF.

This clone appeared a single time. The CDR3, as DNA: TGCGCCAGCAGCCACGACTCAGGGGAGGCCGGGGAGCTGTTTTTT. The encoded protein is CASSHDSGEAGELFF. J is TRBJ2-2 and V is TRBV4-1; D tentatively fits TRBD1 or TRBD2 (6 bases each). This CDR3 is built from 15 residues. Germline V gives CDR1 MGHRA, CDR2 YSYEKL. V lost 3 bases to trimming and J lost 6 bases, with 14 bases between them.

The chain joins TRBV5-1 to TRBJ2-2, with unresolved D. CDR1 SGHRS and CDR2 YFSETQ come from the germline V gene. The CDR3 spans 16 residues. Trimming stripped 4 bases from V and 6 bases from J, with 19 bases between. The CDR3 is CASSTLGPAVAGELFF. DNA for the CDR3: TGCGCCAGCAGCACCTTGGGCCCTGCGGTAGCCGGGGAGCTGTTTTTT.

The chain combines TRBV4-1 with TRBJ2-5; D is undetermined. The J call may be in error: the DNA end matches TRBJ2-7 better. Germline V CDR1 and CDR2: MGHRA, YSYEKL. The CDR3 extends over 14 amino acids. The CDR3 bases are TGCGCCAGCAGCCAACCCGGACGGTCCTACGAGCAGTACTTC. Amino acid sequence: CASSQPGRSYEQYF.